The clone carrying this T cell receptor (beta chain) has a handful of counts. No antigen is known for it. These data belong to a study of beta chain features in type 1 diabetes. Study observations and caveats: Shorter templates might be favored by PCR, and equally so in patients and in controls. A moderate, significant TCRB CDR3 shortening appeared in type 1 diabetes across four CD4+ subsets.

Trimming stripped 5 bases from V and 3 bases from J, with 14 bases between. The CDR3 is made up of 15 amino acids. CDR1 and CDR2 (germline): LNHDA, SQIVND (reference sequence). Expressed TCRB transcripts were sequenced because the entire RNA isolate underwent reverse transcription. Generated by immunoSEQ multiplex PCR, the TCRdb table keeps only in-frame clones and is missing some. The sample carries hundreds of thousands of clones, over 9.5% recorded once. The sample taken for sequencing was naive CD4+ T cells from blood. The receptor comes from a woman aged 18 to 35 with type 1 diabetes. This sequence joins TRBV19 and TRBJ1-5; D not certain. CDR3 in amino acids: CASSGRDWNNQPQHF. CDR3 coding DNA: TGTGCCAGTAGTGGCCGGGATTGGAACAATCAGCCCCAGCATTTT.